These T cell receptor beta chains were read from a single sample in a study of blood T cell repertoires in COVID-19. The protocol was immunoSEQ multiplex PCR, while the TCRdb copy is restricted to in-frame clones and leaves out a portion. The repertoire holds 250,000 to 300,000 clones, with 88% as singletons. The sequenced sample was PBMCs or T cells enriched from blood (not recorded which). These receptors came from a woman aged 30 to 39 who had recovered from COVID-19. The CDR3 runs from the conserved cysteine through the conserved F or W. Each record gives: CDR3 protein, CDR3 DNA, J gene, clone size, CDR3 length, V gene, D gene. The D gene is left open where the match is weak. Size values are once, few and many counts, or a class for expanded clones, and some rows have none.

CASSQSTSAHTRDTQYF | TGTGCCAGCAGCCAATCTACTAGCGCCCACACTAGGGATACGCAGTATTTT | TRBJ2-3 | - | 17 | TRBV14 | TRBD2
CASSPTQGNYGYTF | TGTGCCAGCAGTCCCACTCAGGGAAACTATGGCTACACCTTC | TRBJ1-2 | once | 14 | TRBV6-5 | -
CASSLVLTAGAYPEAFF | TGTGCCAGCAGCTTAGTATTGACGGCAGGCGCCTATCCTGAAGCTTTCTTT | TRBJ1-1 | - | 17 | TRBV7-9 | -
CASSVNSGKEETQYF | TGTGCCAGCAGTGTTAATAGCGGGAAGGAAGAGACCCAGTACTTC | TRBJ2-5 | - | 15 | TRBV2 | TRBD2
CASRRPRGPRDTGELFF | TGTGCCAGCAGGCGACCGAGGGGGCCCCGCGACACCGGGGAGCTGTTTTTT | TRBJ2-2 | - | 17 | TRBV28 | TRBD1
CASADDPPGSTDTQYF | TGCGCCAGTGCGGACGACCCTCCGGGGAGCACAGATACGCAGTATTTT | TRBJ2-3 | - | 16 | TRBV5-1 | -
CASSRRSNSNQPQHF | TGTGCCAGCAGCCGCCGGAGTAATAGCAATCAGCCCCAGCATTTT | TRBJ1-5 | - | 15 | TRBV5-8 | -
CASRQGVRYAGNTIYF | TGTGCCAGCAGACAGGGGGTACGCTATGCTGGAAACACCATATATTTT | TRBJ1-3 | - | 16 | TRBV28 | TRBD1
CASSLTYTDTQYF | TGTGCCAGCAGCTTAACCTACACAGATACGCAGTATTTT | TRBJ2-3 | - | 13 | TRBV7-3 | -
CASRTPRTSGENTGELFF | TGTGCCAGCAGGACCCCACGGACTAGCGGGGAGAACACCGGGGAGCTGTTTTTT | TRBJ2-2 | - | 18 | TRBV6-4 | TRBD2
CASSAGGSWEKLFF | TGTGCCAGCAGTGCAGGGGGGAGTTGGGAAAAACTGTTTTTT | TRBJ1-4 | - | 14 | TRBV2 | TRBD1
CAILGRNSSGNTIYF | TGTGCCATCCTCGGCAGGAACTCCTCTGGAAACACCATATATTTT | TRBJ1-3 | few | 15 | TRBV10-3 | -
CASSTSDTQYF | TGTGCCAGCAGTACATCAGATACGCAGTATTTT | TRBJ2-3 | - | 11 | TRBV12-3/TRBV12-4 | -
CASSRWTSGGANEQYF | TGTGCCAGCAGCCGGTGGACTAGCGGGGGGGCGAACGAGCAGTACTTC | TRBJ2-7 | few | 16 | TRBV14 | TRBD2
CASSRDSRGELFF | TGTGCCAGCAGTCGAGACAGTCGCGGGGAGCTGTTTTTT | TRBJ2-2 | once | 13 | TRBV12-3/TRBV12-4 | -
CASRFGTGGDYGYTF | TGTGCCAGCAGATTCGGGACAGGGGGCGACTATGGCTACACCTTC | TRBJ1-2 | few | 15 | TRBV6-5 | TRBD1
CASSLLAGGLTGELFF | TGTGCCAGCAGTTTACTAGCGGGGGGTCTCACCGGGGAGCTGTTTTTT | TRBJ2-2 | - | 16 | TRBV27 | TRBD2
CASSFVVSGRDTQYF | TGTGCCAGCAGCTTCGTTGTTAGCGGGAGAGATACGCAGTATTTT | TRBJ2-3 | - | 15 | TRBV7-2 | TRBD2
CASSLVGEGFEQFF | TGTGCCAGCAGCTTAGTGGGGGAGGGCTTTGAGCAGTTCTTC | TRBJ2-1 | - | 14 | TRBV7-9 | TRBD2
CASSPDRGRTDTQYF | TGTGCCAGCAGCCCCGACAGGGGCCGCACAGATACGCAGTATTTT | TRBJ2-3 | - | 15 | TRBV5-4 | TRBD1
CASSVAVGLGYEQFF | TGTGCCAGCAGCGTAGCTGTGGGACTGGGATATGAGCAGTTCTTC | TRBJ2-1 | - | 15 | TRBV9 | -
CASSPRTGDEKLFF | TGTGCCAGCAGCCCACGGACAGGGGATGAAAAACTGTTTTTT | TRBJ1-4 | - | 14 | TRBV7-8 | TRBD1
CASSRTGKNTDTQYF | TGTGCCAGCAGCCGGACAGGGAAAAACACAGATACGCAGTATTTT | TRBJ2-3 | - | 15 | TRBV7-9 | TRBD1
CASSRTGGYTGELFF | TGTGCCAGTAGCCGAACAGGGGGCTACACCGGGGAGCTGTTTTTT | TRBJ2-2 | - | 15 | TRBV19 | TRBD1
CASSSRQGIEKLFF | TGTGCCAGCAGCTCCCGACAGGGTATCGAAAAACTGTTTTTT | TRBJ1-4 | - | 14 | TRBV11-2 | TRBD1
CASSSFTDTQYF | TGTGCCAGCAGTTCGTTCACAGATACGCAGTATTTT | TRBJ2-3 | - | 12 | TRBV27 | -
CASSGGLPLAKNIQYF | TGCGCCAGCAGCGGCGGACTGCCACTAGCCAAAAACATTCAGTACTTC | TRBJ2-4 | - | 16 | TRBV5-1 | -
CASSQTSSGRDNEQFF | TGTGCCAGCAGTCAGACTTCTAGCGGGAGGGACAATGAGCAGTTCTTC | TRBJ2-1 | - | 16 | TRBV27 | TRBD2
CASSAGTDFNQPQHF | TGCGCCAGCAGCGCCGGGACAGACTTTAATCAGCCCCAGCATTTT | TRBJ1-5 | - | 15 | TRBV5-1 | TRBD1
CASSLFDLRAGGPEDTQYF | TGTGCCAGCAGTTTATTCGATCTCAGAGCGGGAGGGCCGGAAGATACGCAGTATTTT | TRBJ2-3 | - | 19 | TRBV27 | TRBD2
CASSLIDGELFF | TGTGCCAGCAGCTTAATAGACGGGGAGCTGTTTTTT | TRBJ2-2 | - | 12 | TRBV7-3 | -
CASSITGQGARAQYF | TGTGCCAGTAGTATTACGGGACAGGGGGCGCGAGCGCAGTATTTT | TRBJ2-3 | - | 15 | TRBV19 | TRBD1
CASSPSSNQPQHF | TGTGCCAGCTCACCCTCGAGCAATCAGCCCCAGCATTTT | TRBJ1-5 | - | 13 | TRBV18 | -
CARTPGGKNEKLFF | TGTGCCAGGACCCCCGGGGGAAAAAATGAAAAACTGTTTTTT | TRBJ1-4 | - | 14 | TRBV19 | -
CSVDSRQTSESNYGYTF | TGCAGCGTTGATTCAAGACAGACGTCCGAATCTAACTATGGCTACACCTTC | TRBJ1-2 | once | 17 | TRBV29-1 | -
CASTRDRYPTPNSPLHF | TGTGCCAGTACCCGGGACAGGTACCCGACTCCTAATTCACCCCTCCACTTT | TRBJ1-6 | - | 17 | TRBV19 | TRBD1
CASRKDPASGYEQYF | TGTGCCAGCAGGAAAGATCCCGCTAGCGGCTACGAGCAGTACTTC | TRBJ2-7 | - | 15 | TRBV7-8 | TRBD2
CASSRQGSYEQYF | TGTGCCAGCAGTCGACAGGGCTCCTACGAGCAGTACTTC | TRBJ2-7 | once | 13 | TRBV2 | TRBD1
CSASRDRGYEQYF | TGCAGCGCCAGCCGGGACAGGGGCTACGAGCAGTACTTC | TRBJ2-7 | - | 13 | TRBV29-1 | TRBD1
CASSPGQVMNTEAFF | TGTGCCAGCTCACCGGGACAGGTGATGAACACTGAAGCTTTCTTT | TRBJ1-1 | - | 15 | TRBV18 | TRBD1
CASSYPHLGGQGSSGANVLTF | TGTGCCAGCAGTTACCCGCACCTGGGGGGACAGGGATCCTCTGGGGCCAACGTCCTGACTTTC | TRBJ2-6 | - | 21 | TRBV6-2/TRBV6-3 | TRBD1
CASSFDSSYEQYF | TGCGCCAGCAGCTTCGACAGCTCCTACGAGCAGTACTTC | TRBJ2-7 | - | 13 | TRBV5-1 | -
CARVTERSNQPQHF | TGTGCCAGGGTGACAGAGAGGAGCAATCAGCCCCAGCATTTT | TRBJ1-5 | - | 14 | TRBV28 | -
CASSLAGQDDGYTF | TGCGCCAGCAGCTTGGCAGGCCAGGATGATGGCTACACCTTC | TRBJ1-2 | few | 14 | TRBV5-1 | -